This T cell receptor beta chain was identified during a study of regulatory T cells in long-lasting Graves disease. Study findings and constraints: Thyroid tissue went unstudied; only peripheral blood was examined.

In the case of this clonotype: Its antigen is unidentified.

Regarding time point: newly diagnosed GD, antithyroid drugs for less than 3 months. From PBMCs, RNA was extracted and then used to make the TCR library. Both iRepertoire HTBI primers and Arm-PCR of CDR3 regions were used to build the TCR beta libraries. One entry per CDR3 protein results from TCRdb running MiXCR on the multiplex PCR reads. The repertoire holds 510,000 or so distinct CDR3 sequences, about 12% seen once, with more than 8% in the top ten. Germline V gene data show CDR1 as SGHDT and CDR2 as YYEEEE. The CDR3 is 15 residues long. Trimming took 1 base from V and 6 from J, leaving 13 bases between them. This same sample was also taken into another study, of T cells in Graves' hyperthyroidism and ophthalmopathy. This second study says: In validation, the model predicted ophthalmopathy. These predictions came a median about 6.5 months before onset.

The clonotype was recovered from a woman in her thirties with Graves disease. The source material was peripheral blood mononuclear cells (PBMCs), sampled at new diagnosis, from a patient treated with antithyroid drugs. The chain joins TRBV5-6 to TRBJ2-2; the D call may be TRBD1 or TRBD2 (6 bases each). Here the CDR3 reads CASSLSGGGPGELFF. As DNA, the CDR3 is TGTGCCAGCAGCTTGTCCGGAGGGGGTCCCGGGGAGCTGTTTTTT.